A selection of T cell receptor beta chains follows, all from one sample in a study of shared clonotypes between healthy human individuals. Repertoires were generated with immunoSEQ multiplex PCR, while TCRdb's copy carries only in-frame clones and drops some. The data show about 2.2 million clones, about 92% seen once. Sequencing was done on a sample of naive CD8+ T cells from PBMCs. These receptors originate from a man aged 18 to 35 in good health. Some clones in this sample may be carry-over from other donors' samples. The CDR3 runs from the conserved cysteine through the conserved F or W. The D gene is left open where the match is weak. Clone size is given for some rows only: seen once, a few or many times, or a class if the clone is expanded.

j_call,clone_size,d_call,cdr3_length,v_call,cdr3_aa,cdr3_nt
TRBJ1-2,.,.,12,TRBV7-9,CASSSGNYGYTF,TGTGCCAGCAGCTCTGGTAACTATGGCTACACCTTC
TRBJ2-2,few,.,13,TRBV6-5,CASSYSQAGELFF,TGTGCCAGCAGTTACTCGCAAGCCGGGGAGCTGTTTTTT
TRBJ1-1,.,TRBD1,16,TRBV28,CASSYPRDRGYTEAFF,TGTGCCAGCAGTTACCCTCGGGACAGGGGGTATACTGAAGCTTTCTTT
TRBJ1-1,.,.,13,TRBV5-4,CTSSLTGNTEAFF,TGTACCAGCAGCTTGACAGGGAACACTGAAGCTTTCTTT
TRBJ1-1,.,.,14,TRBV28,CASSSWTKNTEAFF,TGTGCCAGCAGTAGCTGGACCAAGAACACTGAAGCTTTCTTT
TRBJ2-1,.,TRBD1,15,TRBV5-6,CASSLEGTGDNEQFF,TGTGCCAGCAGCTTGGAGGGTACAGGGGACAATGAGCAGTTCTTC
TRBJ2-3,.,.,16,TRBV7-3,CASSRIESTAADTQYF,TGTGCCAGCAGCCGAATAGAAAGCACCGCAGCAGATACGCAGTATTTT
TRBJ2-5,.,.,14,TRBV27,CASSFLGTQETQYF,TGTGCCAGCAGTTTCCTCGGGACCCAAGAGACCCAGTACTTC
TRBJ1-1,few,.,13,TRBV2,CASSWTVNTEAFF,TGTGCCAGCAGTTGGACAGTGAACACTGAAGCTTTCTTT
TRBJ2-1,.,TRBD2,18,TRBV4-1,CASSPTGLAGGPGNEQFF,TGCGCCAGCAGCCCGACCGGACTAGCGGGAGGGCCGGGGAATGAGCAGTTCTTC
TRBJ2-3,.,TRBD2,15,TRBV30,CAWSTRLAGTDTQYF,TGTGCCTGGAGTACTAGACTAGCGGGCACAGATACGCAGTATTTT
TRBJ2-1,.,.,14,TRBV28,CASSPPRGFNEQFF,TGTGCCAGCAGCCCCCCGCGGGGCTTCAATGAGCAGTTCTTC
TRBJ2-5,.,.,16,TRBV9,CASSNPTRRADETQYF,TGTGCCAGCAGCAATCCAACCCGGAGGGCCGATGAGACCCAGTACTTC
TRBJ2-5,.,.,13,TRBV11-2,CASSLRGQETQYF,TGTGCCAGCAGCCTAAGGGGGCAAGAGACCCAGTACTTC
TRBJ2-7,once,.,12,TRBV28,CASSLGVYEQYF,TGTGCCAGCAGTCTGGGGGTCTACGAGCAGTACTTC
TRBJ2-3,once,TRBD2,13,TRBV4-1,CASSQEPSGKGYF,TGCGCCAGCAGCCAAGAGCCTAGCGGTAAGGGGTATTTT
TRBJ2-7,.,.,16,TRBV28,CASSLPREYESYEQYF,TGTGCCAGCAGTCTTCCTAGGGAGTACGAATCCTACGAGCAGTACTTC
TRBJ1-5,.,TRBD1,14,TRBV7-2,CASSRDRGNQPQHF,TGTGCCAGCAGCCGGGACAGGGGCAATCAGCCCCAGCATTTT
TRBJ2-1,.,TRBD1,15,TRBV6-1,CASSSGTGVYNEQFF,TGTGCCAGCAGTTCCGGGACAGGGGTCTACAATGAGCAGTTCTTC
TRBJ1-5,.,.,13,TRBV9,CASSVLGHQPQHF,TGTGCCAGCAGCGTACTGGGGCATCAGCCCCAGCATTTT
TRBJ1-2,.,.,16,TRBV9,CASSERGETGRGGYTF,TGTGCCAGCAGTGAAAGGGGGGAGACCGGTCGAGGTGGCTACACCTTC
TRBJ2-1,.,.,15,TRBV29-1,CSVEDPDGLYNEQFF,TGCAGCGTTGAAGATCCGGACGGCCTCTACAATGAGCAGTTCTTC
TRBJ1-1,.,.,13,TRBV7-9,CASSFPANTEAFF,TGTGCCAGCAGCTTCCCAGCGAACACTGAAGCTTTCTTT
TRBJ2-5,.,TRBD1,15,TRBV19,CASSLRDRGLETQYF,TGTGCCAGTAGTCTAAGGGACAGGGGGTTGGAGACCCAGTACTTC
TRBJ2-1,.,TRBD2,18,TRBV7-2,CASSLVVLADRSYNEQFF,TGTGCCAGCAGCTTAGTTGTGCTAGCGGATCGCTCCTACAATGAGCAGTTCTTC
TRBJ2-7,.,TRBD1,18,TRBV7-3,CASTLMEVGQESSYEQYF,TGTGCCAGCACCCTAATGGAAGTGGGACAGGAGAGCTCCTACGAGCAGTACTTC
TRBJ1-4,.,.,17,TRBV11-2,CASSLDWVGMHNEKLFF,TGTGCCAGCAGCTTAGACTGGGTAGGGATGCACAATGAAAAACTGTTTTTT
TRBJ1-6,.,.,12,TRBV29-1,CSVNLGTGPLHF,TGCAGCGTCAACCTCGGGACTGGCCCCCTCCACTTT
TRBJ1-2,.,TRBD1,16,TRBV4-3,CASSQERQGASYGYTF,TGCGCCAGCAGCCAGGAAAGACAGGGGGCCAGCTATGGCTACACCTTC